This T cell receptor beta chain was sequenced for a study of metastatic and nonmetastatic thyroid tumors. About the research overall: The comparison covered peripheral blood and tumor or nodule tissue in malignant and benign thyroid patients.

Treatment of any kind had been given to no patient before thyroid surgery. J was trimmed by 4 bases and V by 6 bases; bases with no gene match: 7. The CDR3 is 14 residues long. Germline V gives CDR1 MNHEY, CDR2 SMNVEV (reference sequence). Original processing notes: A distant-metastasis classifier for papillary thyroid cancer was built using CDR3 differences across clinicopathological groups. TCRdb re-clonotyped the PCR reads via MiXCR. These V and J calls derive from TCRdb rather than the authors' analysis. The data contain some 19,000 clones, approximately 24% of them seen just once; the ten biggest clones take up roughly 3.3%. Points from the study as a whole: Significantly higher TCR beta diversity was reportedly seen in malignant thyroid tumors than benign nodules, in blood and tumor.

This clone is termed medium-sized. What it recognizes is unknown. The sequencing input was blood. The rearrangement links TRBV27 to TRBJ1-2; 8 bases fit TRBD1. This receptor was taken from a male donor with papillary thyroid cancer or a benign thyroid nodule (not recorded which). Some clones in this sample may be carry-over from other donors' samples. DNA for the CDR3: TGTGCCAGCAGGGGGACAGGAGAATCCTATGGCTACACCTTC. This translates into CASRGTGESYGYTF.